These T cell receptor beta chains were read from a single sample in a study of T cell changes during pregnancy in multiple sclerosis. Libraries were prepared by immunoSEQ multiplex PCR; TCRdb keeps only in-frame clonotypes and omits some of them. The table records approximately 63,000 clones, approximately 92% of them present only once. The sample was peripheral blood, taken in the third trimester of pregnancy. All receptors come from a female donor in good health, enrolled as a control in a pregnancy study. Both conserved end residues are part of each CDR3. The D gene is left open where the match is weak. Clone size is not always given. Where it is, it says once, few, many or a class for expanded clones.

>.|TRBV29-1|once|TRBJ2-7
CSAGISSYEQYF
TGCAGCGCGGGGATATCTTCCTACGAGCAGTACTTC
>.|TRBV28|.|TRBJ1-1
CASSLSVGPREAFF
TGTGCCAGCAGTTTATCGGTGGGCCCCCGCGAAGCTTTCTTT
>.|TRBV4-2|.|TRBJ1-3
CASSQVGANTIYF
TGTGCCAGCAGCCAAGTAGGGGCAAACACCATATATTTT
>.|TRBV29-1|.|TRBJ2-3
CSLGRDTQYF
TGCAGCCTGGGGCGAGATACGCAGTATTTT
>.|TRBV19|.|TRBJ1-1
CASSMWSWQNTEAFF
TGTGCCAGTAGTATGTGGAGTTGGCAGAACACTGAAGCTTTCTTT
>.|TRBV27|few|TRBJ2-3
CASRKTGTDTQYF
TGTGCCAGCAGGAAGACTGGCACAGATACGCAGTATTTT
>.|TRBV6-6|.|TRBJ2-2
CACSSRQHTGELFF
TGTGCCTGCAGCAGCAGGCAGCACACCGGGGAGCTGTTTTTT
>TRBD1|TRBV28|once|TRBJ2-1
CASSTRDRVAEQFF
TGTGCCAGCAGCACGAGGGACAGGGTGGCTGAGCAGTTCTTC
>.|TRBV7-9|.|TRBJ1-3
CASSLGVGNTIYF
TGTGCCAGCAGCCTTGGAGTTGGAAACACCATATATTTT
>.|TRBV6-5|.|TRBJ1-1
CASSLGLRTEAFF
TGTGCCAGCAGTCTGGGGCTACGCACTGAAGCTTTCTTT
>.|TRBV7-2|.|TRBJ2-1
CASSLDRNNEQFF
TGTGCCAGCAGCTTAGACAGAAACAATGAGCAGTTCTTC
>.|TRBV14|few|TRBJ1-2
CASSQANRHGYTF
TGTGCCAGCAGCCAAGCAAACAGGCATGGCTACACCTTC
>TRBD1|TRBV18|.|TRBJ1-1
CASSPLRTGLNTEAFF
TGTGCCAGCTCACCCCTTAGGACAGGGTTAAACACTGAAGCTTTCTTT
>TRBD1|TRBV25-1|.|TRBJ2-1
CASRGRQGAGVEQFF
TGTGCCAGCAGGGGAAGACAGGGGGCAGGGGTCGAGCAGTTCTTC
>.|TRBV19|.|TRBJ1-5
CASSRQGNQPQHF
TGTGCCAGTTCACGACAGGGCAATCAGCCCCAGCATTTT
>.|TRBV28|few|TRBJ2-7
CASSRDLEAEQYF
TGTGCCAGCAGCCGTGACCTAGAAGCCGAGCAGTACTTC
>TRBD1|TRBV29-1|once|TRBJ1-1
CSVDRQGNTEAFF
TGCAGCGTTGACAGACAGGGGAACACTGAAGCTTTCTTT
>.|TRBV20-1|.|TRBJ1-1
CSAPGVTEAFF
TGCAGTGCTCCCGGGGTTACTGAAGCTTTCTTT
>TRBD1|TRBV19|few|TRBJ1-1
CASSKEGANTEAFF
TGTGCCAGTAGTAAGGAGGGGGCGAACACTGAAGCTTTCTTT